The rows below give T cell receptor beta chains drawn from one sample of a study of neurological immune-mediated disorders. TCRdb reprocessed the 5' RACE reads with MiXCR, giving one entry per CDR3 protein. The data contain 50,000 or so distinct CDR3 sequences, about 9.4% of them singletons. The sample taken for sequencing was PBMCs. The origin of the receptors is a woman aged 40 to 50 with HTLV-1-associated myelopathy (HAM/TSP). Both conserved end residues are part of each CDR3. The order of the fields is D gene, CDR3 length, J gene, V gene, CDR3 protein. D genes are given only for firm matches.

. | 14 | TRBJ1-1 | TRBV7-6 | CANSLGGRDTEALF
. | 15 | TRBJ1-2 | TRBV7-2 | CASSLVIGEGYGYTF
. | 16 | TRBJ1-2 | TRBV4-1 | CASSLDRCDLFYGYTF
TRBD1 | 15 | TRBJ2-7 | TRBV5-6 | CASSSFTQGPYEQYF
. | 17 | TRBJ2-2 | TRBV12-3/TRBV12-4 | CASALLLGKDYTGELFF
TRBD2 | 15 | TRBJ2-2 | TRBV7-2 | CASSMTSGGTGELFF
TRBD1 | 17 | TRBJ1-4 | TRBV4-3 | CASSQPPTPGQGEKLFF
. | 15 | TRBJ2-2 | TRBV24-1 | CATSHRTPNTGELFF
. | 12 | TRBJ2-3 | TRBV7-9 | CASRDGRNTQYF
. | 14 | TRBJ1-1 | TRBV7-2 | CASSSSTWNTEAFF
TRBD2 | 16 | TRBJ2-1 | TRBV5-1 | CASSLAAAGGYNEQFF
. | 14 | TRBJ1-1 | TRBV20-1 | CSARALKAGTEAFF
. | 13 | TRBJ1-1 | TRBV12-3/TRBV12-4 | CASSLYMNTEAFF
. | 13 | TRBJ2-3 | TRBV3-1 | CASSQARRNTQYF
TRBD2 | 15 | TRBJ2-5 | TRBV28 | CASSFVSGGAETQYF
TRBD1 | 15 | TRBJ1-4 | TRBV7-2 | CASSSPTGVREKLFF
. | 15 | TRBJ1-2 | TRBV4-3 | CASSQEDRPNYGYTF
TRBD1 | 15 | TRBJ2-1 | TRBV11-3 | CASSPGQGANNEQFF
TRBD2 | 18 | TRBJ2-1 | TRBV5-1 | CASSRQIRLAGGLSEQFF
. | 12 | TRBJ2-1 | TRBV7-9 | CASSPPSNEQFF
. | 13 | TRBJ2-3 | TRBV25-1 | CASSEGFTDTQYF
. | 13 | TRBJ2-2 | TRBV20-1 | CSARFPNTGELFF
. | 14 | TRBJ1-3 | TRBV12-3/TRBV12-4 | CASSLGASGNTIYF
. | 17 | TRBJ2-6 | TRBV6-2/TRBV6-3 | CASSAGRGDSGANVLTF
. | 12 | TRBJ2-1 | TRBV12-3/TRBV12-4 | CASSSSVNEQFF
. | 13 | TRBJ2-7 | TRBV2 | CASRPRSDGEQYF
. | 15 | TRBJ2-7 | TRBV7-8 | CASSPGRDRASEQYF
TRBD1 | 13 | TRBJ1-4 | TRBV29-1 | CSVETGADEKLFF